Reported below is one TCR beta chain. This entry is derived from a study of blood T cells in healthy people across ages. Caucasian individuals from Russia who were healthy and aged about 6 to 95 acted as donors. Each sample used at least 6 million PBMCs. The CDR3 runs 12 residues. The germline V gene encodes CDR1 ENHRY and CDR2 SYGVKD. With a J-beta primer mix and a sample-barcoded 5' primer, a second PCR ran roughly 7 to 11 cycles. Researchers report that a template-switch adaptor with 12 random nucleotides tagged each cDNA molecule. TCRdb reanalysed the 5' RACE reads using MiXCR and keeps one entry per CDR3 protein. The data show 1 million or so distinct CDR3 sequences, with around 25% seen just once and approximately 0.71% held by the top ten. This sample also appeared in a second study, on T cells of mothers and their children. That study reports: Each mother yielded more than 8.5 million TCR beta CDR3 reads. Each child yielded some 3 million reads.

The clonotype was recovered from a girl aged 2-10 years in good health. Sequenced: blood. The chain is built from TRBV10-3 and TRBJ2-5; possible D gene TRBD2, 6 bases. The end of the DNA is better explained by TRBJ2-1, so the J call may be wrong. The CDR3 region is CAISEWGDEQFF. The DNA of the CDR3 is TGTGCCATCAGTGAATGGGGGGATGAGCAGTTCTTC.